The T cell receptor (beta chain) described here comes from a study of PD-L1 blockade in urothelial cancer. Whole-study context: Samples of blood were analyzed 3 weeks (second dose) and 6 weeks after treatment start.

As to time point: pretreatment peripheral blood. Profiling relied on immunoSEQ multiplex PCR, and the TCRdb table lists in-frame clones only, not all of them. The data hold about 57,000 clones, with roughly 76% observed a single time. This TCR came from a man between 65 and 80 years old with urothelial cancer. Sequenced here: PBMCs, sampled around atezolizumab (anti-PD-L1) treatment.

The CDR3 DNA reads as TGCGCCAGCAGCCATCAAAGCAGGGGGCGTGAAAACGGGGAGCTGTTTTTT. Protein product: CASSHQSRGRENGELFF. This rearrangement joins TRBV4-1 to TRBJ2-2, with TRBD1 identical over 8 bases. The CDR3 has 17 amino acids. From germline, CDR1 is MGHRA and CDR2 YSYEKL. V shed 3 bases, J shed 7 bases, and the junction held 13 bases outside the gene matches.